This T cell receptor beta chain was documented in a study of beta chain features in type 1 diabetes. Regarding the study as a whole: All four CD4+ subsets from Type 1 diabetes patients carried moderately but significantly shorter TCRB CDR3s.

This clone was counted a few times. Antigen specificity is unknown. Expressed TCRB transcripts were sequenced after all isolated RNA was converted to cDNA. Naive, central memory and regulatory T cell samples produced a mean of approximately 4 million reads. Some clones are missing from TCRdb's copy, which holds only in-frame ones; the method was immunoSEQ multiplex PCR. The sample yields hundreds of thousands of clones, 13% seen once. Germline values: CDR1 SNHLY, CDR2 FYNNEI. The CDR3 length is 15 residues. V shed 4 bases and J 5 bases; nucleotides not matched to a gene: 7. The clonotype originates from a man in his late teens or twenties with type 1 diabetes. The sequenced material came from naive CD4+ T cells from blood. This chain uses TRBV2 with TRBJ2-5, with 10 nucleotides matching TRBD2. The CDR3 sequence is CASSVLAGVVETQYF. CDR3 bases: TGTGCCAGCAGTGTGCTAGCGGGGGTTGTGGAGACCCAGTACTTC.